Following are 8 T cell receptor beta chains from one sample sequenced in a study of cytomegalovirus exposure and HLA in healthy donors (dated by TCRdb to about 2017). The library was generated by the immunoSEQ multiplex PCR assay. A mixture of 60 forward primers for TCR Vbeta segments and 13 reverse primers for TCR Jbeta segments was used in the multiplex PCR. This immuneACCESS table, as held by TCRdb, lists in-frame sequences with V and J called but not all clones. Of the missing ones, under half trace to an unresolved V gene in checked studies; the others have no known cause. The sample contains approximately 100,000 clones, around three quarters of them found a single time. The top ten clones comprise under 13% of the sample. Sequencing was carried out using PBMCs. These receptors originate from a woman between 18 and 29 years old in good health and CMV-seropositive.

The chain carries TRBV5-1 and TRBJ1-6, with D possibly matching TRBD1 (5 bases). The V gene lost 6 bases and the J gene lost 8 bases, with 15 bases spanning the gap. Germline CDR1 and CDR2: SGHRS and YFSETQ. The CDR3 totals 14 residues. CDR3 sequence reads: CASTRDGGDSPLHF. In DNA form, the CDR3 reads TGCGCCAGCACACGCGACGGGGGGGATTCACCCCTCCACTTT.

This chain links TRBV27 with TRBJ2-7; 9 bases match TRBD1. This CDR3 spans 14 amino acids. From germline, CDR1 is MNHEY and CDR2 SMNVEV (reference sequence). The V gene end was trimmed by 4 bases and the J gene end by 5 bases; junction bases not matched to a gene: 6. The CDR3 reads CASSWTGQGDEQYF. The CDR3 region has the DNA TGTGCCAGCAGTTGGACGGGACAGGGAGACGAGCAGTACTTC.

CDR3 sequence (DNA): TGTGCCAGCAGTCCCTCGATCGGGGAAAGTGACAATGAGCAGTTCTTC. This encodes CASSPSIGESDNEQFF. The gene calls are TRBV27 and TRBJ2-1, with D possibly being TRBD2 (5 bases). CDR3 length equals 16 residues. Trimming removed 5 bases from V and 5 bases from J, with 19 bases in between. Germline values: CDR1 MNHEY, CDR2 SMNVEV (reference sequence).

As concerns this clone: The junction does not match germline at one end; this may be a read error. This sequence joins TRBV10-2 and TRBJ2-7; D remains ambiguous. Germline CDR1 is WSHSY and CDR2 is SAAADI. There are 14 residues in the CDR3. The CDR3 bases are TGCGCCAGCACTGAGAACCCGAGCTCCTACGAGCAGTACTTC. It specifies CASTENPSSYEQYF.

The genes are TRBV14 and TRBJ2-2; TRBD2 might be the D (5 bases). Trimming pared 3 bases from V and 5 bases from J, leaving 7 bases between. The germline CDR1 and CDR2 sequences are SGHDN and FVKESK. CDR3 length equals 13 residues. The CDR3 loop is CASSQRLTGELFF. In DNA, the CDR3 is TGTGCCAGCAGCCAGAGACTAACCGGGGAGCTGTTTTTT.

J is TRBJ2-7 and V is TRBV6-5; 8 bases are a match to TRBD1. CDR1 is MNHEY, CDR2 SVGAGI, per germline. The CDR3 has 14 residues. V gave up 0 bases and J gave up 7 bases; unmatched junction bases: 5. CDR3 in amino acids: CASSYSGQGREQYF. CDR3 coding DNA: TGTGCCAGCAGTTACTCTGGACAGGGACGGGAGCAGTACTTC.

Concerning this clone: The junction departs from germline at one end; a sequencing error may be responsible. The chain couples TRBV29-1 to TRBJ1-1; no clear D gene. There are 12 residues in the CDR3. Germline V gene data show CDR1 as SQVTM and CDR2 as ANQGSEA. The CDR3 DNA reads TGCAGCGTTGCACCCGGGAACATTGAAGCTTTCTTT. Its protein product is CSVAPGNIEAFF.

This chain links TRBV6-5 with TRBJ2-5; TRBD1 aligns across 7 bases. Near its end, the DNA agrees better with TRBJ2-7, so the J call may be wrong. Germline values: CDR1 MNHEY, CDR2 SVGAGI. The CDR3 consists of 15 residues. CDR3: CATRPSGGALYEQYF. As DNA, the CDR3 is TGTGCCACCCGACCCTCAGGGGGAGCCCTCTACGAGCAGTACTTC.